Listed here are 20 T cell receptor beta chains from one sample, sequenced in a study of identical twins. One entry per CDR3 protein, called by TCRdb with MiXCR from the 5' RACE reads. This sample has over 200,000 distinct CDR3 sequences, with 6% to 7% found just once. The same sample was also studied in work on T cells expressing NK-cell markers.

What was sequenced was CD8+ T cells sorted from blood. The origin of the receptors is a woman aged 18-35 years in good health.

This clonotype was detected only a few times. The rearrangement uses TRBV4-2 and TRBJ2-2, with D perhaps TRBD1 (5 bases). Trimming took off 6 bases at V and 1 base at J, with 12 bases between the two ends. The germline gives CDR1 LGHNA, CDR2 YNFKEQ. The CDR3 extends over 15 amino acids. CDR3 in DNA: TGTGCCAGCAGGGATACAGGACGGAACACCGGGGAGCTGTTTTTT. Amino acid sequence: CASRDTGRNTGELFF.

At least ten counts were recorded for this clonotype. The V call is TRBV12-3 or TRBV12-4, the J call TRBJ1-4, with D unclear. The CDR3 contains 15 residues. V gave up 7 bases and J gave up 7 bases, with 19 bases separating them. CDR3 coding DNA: TGTGCCAGCAAGATAAGCGGGGAGTCGGGTGAAAAACTGTTTTTT. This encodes CASKISGESGEKLFF.

Here the CDR3 reads CASSQEVRNEKLFF. CDR3 bases: TGTGCCAGCAGCCAAGAAGTTCGAAATGAAAAACTGTTTTTT. This chain links TRBV4-2 with TRBJ1-4; D call uncertain. The V end was cut by 0 bases, the J end by 5 bases, with 7 bases between. Germline V gene lookup returns CDR1 LGHNA and CDR2 YNFKEQ. The CDR3 loop spans 14 amino acids.

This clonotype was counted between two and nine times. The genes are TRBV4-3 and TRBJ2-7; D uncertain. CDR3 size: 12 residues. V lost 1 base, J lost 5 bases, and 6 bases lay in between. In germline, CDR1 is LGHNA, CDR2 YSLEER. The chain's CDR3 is CASSQGPDEQYF. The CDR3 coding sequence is TGCGCCAGCAGCCAAGGTCCGGACGAGCAGTACTTC.

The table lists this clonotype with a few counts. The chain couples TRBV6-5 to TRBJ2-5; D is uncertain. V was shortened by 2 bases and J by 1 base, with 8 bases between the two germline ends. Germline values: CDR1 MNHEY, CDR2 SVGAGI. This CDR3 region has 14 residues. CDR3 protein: CASSYSDLQETQYF. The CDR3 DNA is TGTGCCAGCAGTTACAGTGATCTCCAAGAGACCCAGTACTTC.

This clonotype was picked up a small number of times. Written as DNA, the CDR3 is TGTGCCAGCAGCCGGACAGGGGGTAACGAGCAGTACTTC. Residues: CASSRTGGNEQYF. J is TRBJ2-7 and V is TRBV5-5; TRBD1 agrees at 10 bases. V lost 4 bases to trimming and J lost 5 bases; unmatched junction nucleotides: 3. The CDR3 has 13 residues. CDR1 and CDR2 from the germline V gene are SGHKS and YYEKEE (reference sequence).

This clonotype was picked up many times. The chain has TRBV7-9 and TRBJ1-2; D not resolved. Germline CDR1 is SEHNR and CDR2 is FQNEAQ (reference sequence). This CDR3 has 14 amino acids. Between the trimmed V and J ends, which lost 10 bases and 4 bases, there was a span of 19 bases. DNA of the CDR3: TGTGCCATCCAGCTTCAAAGTAACGGCTATGGCTACACCTTC. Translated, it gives CAIQLQSNGYGYTF.

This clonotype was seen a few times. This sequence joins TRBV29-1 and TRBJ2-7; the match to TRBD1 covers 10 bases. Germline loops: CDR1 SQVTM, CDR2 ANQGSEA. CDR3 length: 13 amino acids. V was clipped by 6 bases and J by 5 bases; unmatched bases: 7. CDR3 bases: TGCAGCGTCCGGACAGGGGGGGGCAACGAGCAGTACTTC. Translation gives CSVRTGGGNEQYF.

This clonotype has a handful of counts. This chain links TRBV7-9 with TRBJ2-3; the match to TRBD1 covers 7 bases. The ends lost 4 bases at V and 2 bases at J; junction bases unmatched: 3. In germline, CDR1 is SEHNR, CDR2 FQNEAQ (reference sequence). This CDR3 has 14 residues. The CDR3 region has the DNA TGTGCCAGCAGCTGGGACAGTTACACAGATACGCAGTATTTT. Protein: CASSWDSYTDTQYF.

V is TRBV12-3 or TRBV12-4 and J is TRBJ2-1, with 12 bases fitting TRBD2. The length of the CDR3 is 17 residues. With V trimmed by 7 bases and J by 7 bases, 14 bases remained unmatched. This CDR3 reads CASIEDLAGGPGNEQFF. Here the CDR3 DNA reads TGTGCCAGCATCGAAGATCTAGCGGGAGGGCCGGGTAATGAGCAGTTCTTC.

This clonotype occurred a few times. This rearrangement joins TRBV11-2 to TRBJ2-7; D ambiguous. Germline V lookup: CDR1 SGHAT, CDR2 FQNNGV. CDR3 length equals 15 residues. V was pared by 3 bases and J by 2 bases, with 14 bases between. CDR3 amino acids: CASSFSPSRTYEQYF. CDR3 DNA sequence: TGTGCCAGCAGCTTCTCTCCCTCCCGAACCTACGAGCAGTACTTC.

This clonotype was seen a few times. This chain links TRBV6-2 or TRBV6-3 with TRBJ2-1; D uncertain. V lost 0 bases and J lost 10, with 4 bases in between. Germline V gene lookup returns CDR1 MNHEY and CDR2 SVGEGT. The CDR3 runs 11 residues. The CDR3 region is CASSYSLEQFF. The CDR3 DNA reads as TGTGCCAGCAGTTACTCGTTGGAGCAGTTCTTC.

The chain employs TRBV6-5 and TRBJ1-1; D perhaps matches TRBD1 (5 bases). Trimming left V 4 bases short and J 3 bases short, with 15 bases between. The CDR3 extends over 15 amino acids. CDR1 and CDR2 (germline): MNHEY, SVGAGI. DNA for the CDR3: TGTGCCAGCAGTTTACGCAGGGTCTCGGACACTGAAGCTTTCTTT. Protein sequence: CASSLRRVSDTEAFF.

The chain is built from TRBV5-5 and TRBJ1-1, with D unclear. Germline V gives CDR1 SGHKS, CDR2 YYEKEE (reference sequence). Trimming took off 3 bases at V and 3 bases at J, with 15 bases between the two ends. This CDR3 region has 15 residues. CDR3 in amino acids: CASSWSQRMDTEAFF. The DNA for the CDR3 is TGTGCCAGCAGCTGGTCCCAGAGGATGGACACTGAAGCTTTCTTT.

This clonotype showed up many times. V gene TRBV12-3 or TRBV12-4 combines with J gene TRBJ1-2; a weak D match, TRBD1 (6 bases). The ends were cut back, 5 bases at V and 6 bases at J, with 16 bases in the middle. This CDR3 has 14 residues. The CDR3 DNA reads TGTGCCAGCAGTCTAACAGGGCTCTGGGATGGCTACACCTTC. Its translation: CASSLTGLWDGYTF.

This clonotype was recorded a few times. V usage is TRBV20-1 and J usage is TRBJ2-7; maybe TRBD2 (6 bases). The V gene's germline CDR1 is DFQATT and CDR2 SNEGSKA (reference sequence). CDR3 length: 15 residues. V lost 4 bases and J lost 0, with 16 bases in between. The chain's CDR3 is CSAKPLSGDSYEQYF. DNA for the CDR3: TGCAGTGCTAAACCCCTCTCGGGGGACTCCTACGAGCAGTACTTC.

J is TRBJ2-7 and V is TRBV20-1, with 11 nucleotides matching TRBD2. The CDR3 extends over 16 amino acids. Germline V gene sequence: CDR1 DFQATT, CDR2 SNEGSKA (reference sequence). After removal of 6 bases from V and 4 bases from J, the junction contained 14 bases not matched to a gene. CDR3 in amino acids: CSATYELAGDGYEQYF. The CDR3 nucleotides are TGCAGTGCCACATACGAACTAGCGGGAGATGGGTACGAGCAGTACTTC.

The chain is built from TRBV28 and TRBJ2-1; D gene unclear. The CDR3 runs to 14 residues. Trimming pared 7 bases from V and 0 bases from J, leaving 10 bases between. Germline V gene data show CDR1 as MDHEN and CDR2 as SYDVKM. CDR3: CASTKQSSYNEQFF. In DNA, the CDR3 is TGTGCCAGCACCAAACAGAGCTCCTACAATGAGCAGTTCTTC.

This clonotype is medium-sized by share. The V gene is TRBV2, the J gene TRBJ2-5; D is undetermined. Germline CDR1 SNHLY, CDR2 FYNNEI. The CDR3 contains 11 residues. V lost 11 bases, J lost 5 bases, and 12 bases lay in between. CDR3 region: CAVIWLETQYF. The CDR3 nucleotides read TGTGCCGTAATCTGGCTCGAGACCCAGTACTTC.

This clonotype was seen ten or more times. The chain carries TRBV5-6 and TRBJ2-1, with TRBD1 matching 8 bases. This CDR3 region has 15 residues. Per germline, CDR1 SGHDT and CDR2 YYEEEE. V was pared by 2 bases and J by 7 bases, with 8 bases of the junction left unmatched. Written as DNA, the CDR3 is TGTGCCAGCAGCTTCGGACAGGGATCGGCAAATGAGCAGTTCTTC. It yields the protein CASSFGQGSANEQFF.